This T cell receptor beta chain was sequenced for a study of CD8+CD57+ T cells in acquired aplastic anemia. Study results and caveats: CD8+ Simpson's diversity showed no significant patient-control difference. Shared by patients and controls, twenty-nine CD8+ CDR3s were abundant in patients.

This CDR3 has 15 amino acids. V gave up 1 base and J gave up 8 bases; unmatched junction bases: 1. Germline assignment: CDR1 MNHEY and CDR2 SVGEGT. Turning to this clonotype: Its specificity is not known.

Researchers used genomic DNA as the template to profile TCR beta VDJ and CDR3. In TCRdb, the reads were re-called with MiXCR into one record per CDR3 protein. The sample yields about 150,000 distinct CDR3 sequences, roughly half seen once. Sequencing involved patients with CD8+CD57+ cell expansion previously shown by flow cytometry. The clonotype was recovered from a human donor with aplastic anemia. The V and J genes are TRBV6-2 or TRBV6-3 and TRBJ2-1, with 14 nucleotides matching TRBD2. Sequenced: sorted CD4+, CD8+, or CD8+CD57+ T cells (not recorded which) from PBMCs. The DNA for the CDR3 is TGTGCCAGCAGTTACTTGACTAGCGGGGGGGATGAGCAGTTCTTC. It encodes CASSYLTSGGDEQFF.